What follows are 7 T cell receptor beta chains derived from one specimen sequenced in a study of monozygotic twins with inflammatory bowel disease. From its re-call of the 5' RACE reads, TCRdb lists each CDR3 protein once, without DNA. The sample has around 400,000 distinct CDR3 sequences; the top ten hold 2% to 3%. What was sequenced was blood. Receptors were obtained from a human donor with ulcerative colitis or Crohn's disease, or a healthy co-twin of an affected twin (not recorded which).

The rearrangement uses TRBV20-1 and TRBJ1-1; the D call of TRBD1 rests on TCRdb alone, since no DNA is present to check it. Germline CDR1 DFQATT, CDR2 SNEGSKA (reference sequence). This CDR3 has 13 residues. The CDR3 spells CSASTGGNTEAFF.

The CDR3 sequence is CAGSLEASGGANQPQHF. V gene TRBV7-6 combines with J gene TRBJ1-5; TCRdb's assignment of TRBD1 cannot be checked, as there is no DNA. Per the germline V gene, CDR1 is SGHVS and CDR2 is FNYEAQ. CDR3 length: 17 amino acids.

The chain uses TRBV28 and TRBJ2-7; TCRdb reports TRBD2, a call that lacks DNA to check it against. Germline V gene lookup returns CDR1 MDHEN and CDR2 SYDVKM. The CDR3 is made up of 16 amino acids. CDR3 in amino acids: CASSSRLAPALYEQYF.

The chain uses TRBV20-1 and TRBJ1-5. Germline values: CDR1 DFQATT, CDR2 SNEGSKA (reference sequence). The length of the CDR3 is 15 residues. CDR3 sequence: CSAFQSGGQDQPQHF.

V is TRBV7-9 and J is TRBJ2-5; TCRdb's assignment of TRBD1 cannot be checked, as there is no DNA. This CDR3 has 15 amino acids. Germline CDR1 reads SEHNR; CDR2 reads FQNEAQ (reference sequence). This chain's CDR3 is CASSLKVREQETQYF.

V and J are TRBV27 and TRBJ2-1. Germline lookup yields CDR1 MNHEY and CDR2 SMNVEV (reference sequence). This CDR3 has 14 residues. CDR3 region: CASSYLTSYNEQFF.

The J gene is TRBJ2-4, the V gene TRBV7-3; TCRdb designates TRBD2, a call that cannot be tested without DNA. The CDR3 has 14 amino acids. In germline, CDR1 is SGHTA, CDR2 FQGTGA. The chain's CDR3 is CASSLAGGGSRLDF.